Presented here are 15 T cell receptor beta chains from one specimen sequenced in a study of T cells in Graves' hyperthyroidism and ophthalmopathy. Amplification targeted TCR beta CDR3 regions from RNA transcripts. In the first-round RT-PCR of the TCR CDR3, the HTBI primer set was used. TCRdb re-analysed the multiplex PCR reads in MiXCR, keeping a single row per CDR3 protein. Found here are about 610,000 distinct CDR3 sequences, over 12% of them singletons; the top ten hold around 4%. Sequencing used blood. The source is a woman aged 40 to 50 with Graves' ophthalmopathy.

This clonotype has ten or more counts. The gene calls are TRBV10-3 and TRBJ2-7, with a tentative D call TRBD1 (5 bases). The CDR3 totals 14 residues. Trimming cost V 6 bases and J 0 bases, with 12 bases left between them. Germline lookup yields CDR1 ENHRY and CDR2 SYGVKD. The CDR3 loop is CAISQTANSYEQYF. CDR3 sequence (DNA): TGTGCCATCAGCCAGACAGCTAACTCCTACGAGCAGTACTTC.

This clonotype was detected only a few times. J is TRBJ1-1 and V is TRBV12-3 or TRBV12-4, with D possibly TRBD1 on 5 matching bases. The CDR3 covers 14 residues. With 4 bases removed from V and 7 bases from J, the gap between germline ends came to 16 bases. In DNA form, the CDR3 reads TGTGCCAGCAGTTACGACAGCTCAAGGGGTGAAGCTTTCTTT. It codes for CASSYDSSRGEAFF.

This clonotype was seen at least ten times. The V gene is TRBV12-3 or TRBV12-4, the J gene TRBJ2-7; D not resolved. Trimming took 6 bases from V and 5 from J, leaving 11 bases between them. This CDR3 spans 12 amino acids. The CDR3 loop reads CASSQTDDEQYF. The CDR3 nucleotides read TGTGCCAGCAGCCAAACCGACGACGAGCAGTACTTC.

The sample holds one count of this clonotype. The J gene is TRBJ2-2, the V gene TRBV7-8; perhaps TRBD1 as D (5 bases). Germline V gene sequence: CDR1 SGHVS, CDR2 FQNEAQ. Trimming left V 5 bases short and J 6 bases short, with 13 bases between. This CDR3 spans 14 amino acids. CDR3 sequence reads: CASSPREESGELFF. In DNA, the CDR3 is TGTGCCAGCAGCCCCAGGGAAGAGTCCGGGGAGCTGTTTTTT.

This clonotype was counted ten times or more. The genes are TRBV2 and TRBJ2-2; either TRBD1 or TRBD2 may supply D (5 bases each). This CDR3 has 14 amino acids. CDR1 is SNHLY and CDR2 is FYNNEI in the germline V gene. Trimming removed 6 bases from V and 2 bases from J, with 10 bases in between. The CDR3 DNA reads TGTGCCAGCAGGAGTCGGGGCAACACCGGGGAGCTGTTTTTT. Protein sequence: CASRSRGNTGELFF.

This clonotype was seen ten or more times. This rearrangement joins TRBV11-1 to TRBJ2-3; D gene ambiguous. Trimming removed 1 base from V and 4 bases from J, with 3 bases in between. The CDR3 is 12 residues long. Germline V CDR1 and CDR2: SGHAT, FQDESV (reference sequence). The CDR3 loop reads CASSLVADTQYF. Here the CDR3 DNA reads TGTGCCAGCAGCTTAGTCGCAGATACGCAGTATTTT.

This chain links TRBV5-1 with TRBJ2-7; D is tentatively TRBD1 or TRBD2 (6 bases each). The V and J ends lost 0 bases and 2 bases respectively, with 12 bases between them. CDR3 size: 15 residues. In germline, CDR1 is SGHRS, CDR2 YFSETQ. In DNA, the CDR3 is TGCGCCAGCAGCTTGGAGCCCGGGGGCCCCTACGAGCAGTACTTC. This sequence encodes CASSLEPGGPYEQYF.

The chain couples TRBV9 to TRBJ2-3, with D possibly TRBD2 on 5 matching bases. The V gene lost 0 bases and the J gene lost 9 bases, with 8 bases spanning the gap. The CDR3 is made up of 12 amino acids. Germline CDR1 and CDR2: SGDLS and YYNGEE. In DNA form, the CDR3 reads TGTGCCAGCAGCGTAGAGCGCGGGACGCAGTATTTT. Translating gives CASSVERGTQYF.

This clonotype was counted many times. The rearrangement joins TRBV30 to TRBJ2-7; 8 bases map to TRBD1. Trimming removed 0 bases from V and 6 bases from J; junction bases left unmatched: 4. The CDR3 runs 13 residues. Germline V gene lookup returns CDR1 GTSNPN and CDR2 SVGIG (reference sequence). CDR3 nucleotide sequence: TGTGCCTGGAGTGTCGGGACAGGCGCCGAGCAGTACTTC. Translating it yields CAWSVGTGAEQYF. Combining the CDR3 with reference TRBV30 and TRBJ2-7 gives the whole variable domain SQTIHQWPATLVQPVGSPLSLECTVEGTSNPNLYWYRQAAGRGLQLLFYSVGIGQISSEVPQNLSASRPQDRQFILSSKKLLLSDSGFYLCAWSVGTGAEQYFGPGTRLTVT.

This clonotype was observed at least ten times. The V and J genes are TRBV20-1 and TRBJ2-7; 10 nucleotides align to TRBD1. The CDR3 is made up of 12 amino acids. Germline lookup yields CDR1 DFQATT and CDR2 SNEGSKA (reference sequence). The J segment lost 3 bases and the V segment lost 5 bases, leaving 1 base of the junction unmatched. CDR3 sequence (DNA): TGCAGTGCTGGACAGGGGGACTACGAGCAGTACTTC. Translating gives CSAGQGDYEQYF.

The gene calls are TRBV27 and TRBJ1-5; D possibly corresponds to TRBD1 (5 bases). Germline CDR1 and CDR2: MNHEY and SMNVEV (reference sequence). CDR3 size: 12 residues. V was clipped by 8 bases and J by 9 bases, with 14 bases between them. The CDR3 DNA reads TGTGCCAGCGGAAAACAGGATGCGCCCCAGCATTTT. Translated, it gives CASGKQDAPQHF.

This clonotype came up a few times. This chain joins TRBV4-2 and TRBJ2-7, with a possible D match to TRBD2 (5 bases). CDR1 is LGHNA and CDR2 is YNFKEQ in the germline V gene. The CDR3 contains 14 residues. V dropped 9 bases and J dropped 4 bases, with 19 bases sitting between them. CDR3 sequence (DNA): TGTGCCAGTTCGACTACCGCCACCCTATACGAGCAGTACTTC. Protein product: CASSTTATLYEQYF.

The chain couples TRBV3-1 to TRBJ1-2; TRBD1 matches 7 bases. With V trimmed by 6 bases and J by 8 bases, 15 bases remained unmatched. The CDR3 runs to 15 residues. Germline V gene lookup returns CDR1 LGHDT and CDR2 YNNKEL (reference sequence). CDR3 amino acids: CASSRLTGAGEGYTF. The DNA of the CDR3 is TGTGCCAGCAGTCGTCTTACAGGGGCGGGAGAAGGCTACACCTTC. Complete variable domain (other parts from reference TRBV3-1 and TRBJ1-2): DTAVSQTPKYLVTQMGNDKSIKCEQNLGHDTMYWYKQDSKKFLKIMFSYNNKELIINETVPNRFSPKSPDKAHLNLHINSLELGDSAVYFCASSRLTGAGEGYTFGSGTRLTVV.

The sample holds a few counts of this clonotype. The CDR3 region has the DNA TGTGCCAGTAGCCGGCAGCTATCCTACGAGCAGTACTTC. It codes for CASSRQLSYEQYF. V is TRBV19 and J is TRBJ2-7, with D uncertain. The CDR3 covers 13 residues. The germline V gene has CDR1 LNHDA and CDR2 SQIVND (reference sequence). V was clipped by 6 bases and J by 1 base, with 10 bases between them.

This clonotype has ten or more counts. The genes are TRBV12-3 or TRBV12-4 and TRBJ1-1; the D is unclear. Trimming took 3 bases from V and 5 from J, leaving 7 bases between them. The CDR3 spans 12 residues. The CDR3 coding sequence is TGTGCCAGCAGTTTCGAGGTAACTGAAGCTTTCTTT. Its protein product is CASSFEVTEAFF.